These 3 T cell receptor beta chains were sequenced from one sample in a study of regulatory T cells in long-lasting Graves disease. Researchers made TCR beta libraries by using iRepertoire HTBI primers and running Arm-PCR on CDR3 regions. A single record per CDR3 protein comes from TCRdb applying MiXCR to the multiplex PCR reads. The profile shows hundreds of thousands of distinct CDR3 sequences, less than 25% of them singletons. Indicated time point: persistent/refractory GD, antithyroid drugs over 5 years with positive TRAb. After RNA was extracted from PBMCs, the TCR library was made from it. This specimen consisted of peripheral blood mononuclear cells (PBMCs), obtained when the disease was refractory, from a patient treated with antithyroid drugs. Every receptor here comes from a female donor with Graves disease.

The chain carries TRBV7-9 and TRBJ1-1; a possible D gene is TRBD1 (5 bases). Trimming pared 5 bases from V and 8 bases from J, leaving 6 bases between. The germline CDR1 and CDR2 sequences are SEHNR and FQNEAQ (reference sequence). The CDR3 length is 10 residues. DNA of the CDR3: TGTGCCAGCAGCAGGACAGAAGCTTTCTTT. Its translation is CASSRTEAFF.

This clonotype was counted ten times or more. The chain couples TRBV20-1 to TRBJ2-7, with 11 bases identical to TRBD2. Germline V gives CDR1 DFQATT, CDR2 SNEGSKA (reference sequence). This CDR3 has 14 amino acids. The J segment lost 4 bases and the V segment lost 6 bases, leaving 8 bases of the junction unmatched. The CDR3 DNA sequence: TGCAGTGCCCGACTAGCGGGAACCTTATACGAGCAGTACTTC. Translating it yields CSARLAGTLYEQYF.

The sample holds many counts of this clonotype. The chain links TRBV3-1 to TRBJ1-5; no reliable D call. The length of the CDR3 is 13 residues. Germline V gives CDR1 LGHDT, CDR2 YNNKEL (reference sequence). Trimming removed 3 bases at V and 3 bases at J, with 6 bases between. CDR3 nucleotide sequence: TGTGCCAGCAGCCATGACACCAATCAGCCCCAGCATTTT. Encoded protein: CASSHDTNQPQHF. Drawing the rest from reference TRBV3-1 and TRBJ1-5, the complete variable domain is DTAVSQTPKYLVTQMGNDKSIKCEQNLGHDTMYWYKQDSKKFLKIMFSYNNKELIINETVPNRFSPKSPDKAHLNLHINSLELGDSAVYFCASSHDTNQPQHFGDGTRLSIL.